A selection of T cell receptor beta chains follows, all from one sample in a study of beta chain features in type 1 diabetes. The repertoire was sequenced with immunoSEQ multiplex PCR; TCRdb's copy has only in-frame clones and lacks some. The sample carries 310,000 or so clones, 11% recorded once. The sequencing sample was made of naive CD4+ T cells from blood. Receptor source: a woman aged 30 to 39 in good health. Each CDR3 is given with its conserved first and last residue. The D gene is left open where the match is weak. A clone size is listed for some rows: how often the clone was seen (once, few, many), or a class if it is expanded.

>13|TRBD2|TRBJ2-1|TRBV29-1|few
CSVEVGEGGEQFF
TGCAGCGTTGAAGTGGGGGAGGGCGGGGAGCAGTTCTTC
>17|TRBD1|TRBJ2-1|TRBV6-1|.
CASSDTSRGLVNNEQFF
TGTGCCAGCAGTGATACGTCCAGGGGGCTAGTAAACAATGAGCAGTTCTTC
>14|.|TRBJ1-1|TRBV4-2|.
CASSQELGHTEAFF
TGTGCCAGCAGCCAAGAACTAGGCCACACTGAAGCTTTCTTT
>17|TRBD2|TRBJ2-1|TRBV11-2|few
CASSLDGAGKSYNEQFF
TGTGCCAGCAGCTTAGACGGAGCGGGAAAGTCCTACAATGAGCAGTTCTTC
>12|.|TRBJ1-2|TRBV7-9|few
CASSAREGGYTF
TGTGCCAGCAGCGCCAGGGAAGGGGGCTACACCTTC
>16|TRBD1|TRBJ1-2|TRBV25-1|.
CASSGGTGLREDGYTF
TGTGCCAGCAGTGGAGGGACAGGCCTCCGCGAAGATGGCTACACCTTC
>16|.|TRBJ2-5|TRBV7-2|few
CASSASYLGSQETQYF
TGTGCCAGCAGCGCCTCCTACCTAGGGAGCCAAGAGACCCAGTACTTC
>16|.|TRBJ2-3|TRBV9|.
CASSVVSSVHTDTQYF
TGTGCCAGCAGCGTAGTCTCTAGCGTCCACACAGATACGCAGTATTTT
>16|.|TRBJ2-7|TRBV27|.
CASSPIPGQSSYEQYF
TGTGCCAGCAGCCCTATTCCGGGACAAAGCTCCTACGAGCAGTACTTC
>13|.|TRBJ1-1|TRBV6-1|.
CASSVLQLQLAFF
TGTGCCAGCAGTGTCCTCCAGTTACAGTTGGCTTTCTTT
>15|TRBD2|TRBJ2-7|TRBV28|few
CASSLPGLGVGEQYF
TGTGCCAGCAGTTTACCGGGACTAGGTGTCGGCGAGCAGTACTTC
>14|.|TRBJ2-7|TRBV19|.
CASSTSLEAYEQYF
TGTGCCAGTAGTACATCTCTAGAAGCCTACGAGCAGTACTTC
>13|TRBD2|TRBJ2-7|TRBV19|few
CATGVAGSYEQYF
TGTGCCACCGGGGTAGCGGGATCCTACGAGCAGTACTTC
>13|TRBD1|TRBJ2-7|TRBV29-1|.
CSVQTGAAYEQYF
TGCAGCGTTCAAACAGGGGCGGCCTACGAGCAGTACTTC
>16|TRBD2|TRBJ2-3|TRBV5-4|.
CASSLVGTSGPDTQYF
TGTGCCAGCAGCTTGGTTGGGACTAGCGGCCCAGATACGCAGTATTTT
>12|TRBD1|TRBJ1-1|TRBV30|few
CAWGQGLGEAFF
TGTGCCTGGGGACAGGGGTTAGGTGAAGCTTTCTTT